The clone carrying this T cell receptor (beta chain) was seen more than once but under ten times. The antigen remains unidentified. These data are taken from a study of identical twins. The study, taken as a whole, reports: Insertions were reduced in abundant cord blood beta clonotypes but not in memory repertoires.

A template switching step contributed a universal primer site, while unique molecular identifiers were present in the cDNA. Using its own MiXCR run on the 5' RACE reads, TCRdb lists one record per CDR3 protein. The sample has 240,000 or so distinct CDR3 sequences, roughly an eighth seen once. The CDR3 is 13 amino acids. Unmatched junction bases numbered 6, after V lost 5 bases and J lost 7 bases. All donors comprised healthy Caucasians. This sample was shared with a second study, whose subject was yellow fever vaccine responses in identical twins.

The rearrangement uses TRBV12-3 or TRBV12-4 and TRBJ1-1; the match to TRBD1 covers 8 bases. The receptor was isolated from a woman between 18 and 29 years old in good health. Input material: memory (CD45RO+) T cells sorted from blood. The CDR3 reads CASSTTGTGEAFF. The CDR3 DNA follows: TGTGCCAGCAGTACCACCGGGACAGGTGAAGCTTTCTTT.